These 8 T cell receptor beta chains were sequenced from one sample in a study of immune characterization of retroperitoneal liposarcoma. TCRdb ran MiXCR on the PCR reads and lists one entry per CDR3 protein. The data contain about 3,000 distinct CDR3 sequences, about 46% of them singletons. Sequenced sample: tumor tissue. The receptors here all came from a male donor with retroperitoneal liposarcoma.

Relative to its sample, this clonotype is medium-sized. This rearrangement joins TRBV7-2 to TRBJ2-5; 8 bases align to TRBD2. The V gene's germline CDR1 is SGHTA and CDR2 FQGNSA. Losses at the gene ends were 5 bases for V and 11 bases for J; bases not matched to a gene: 10. There are 13 residues in the CDR3. The CDR3 sequence: CASSPTLGLEQYF. The CDR3 bases are TGTGCCAGCAGCCCGACCCTGGGACTAGAGCAGTACTTC.

CDR3 DNA: TGTGCCATCAGTCCGGGACAGGGGATACAGTCCGAGCAGTACTTC. This gives the protein CAISPGQGIQSEQYF. The J gene is TRBJ2-1, the V gene TRBV10-3; 10 nucleotides match TRBD1. The DNA end favors TRBJ2-7, so the J call may be wrong. CDR1 is ENHRY, CDR2 SYGVKD, per germline. The CDR3 is 15 amino acids.

J is TRBJ2-3 and V is TRBV7-2; TRBD1 matches 10 bases. Trimming removed 5 bases from V and 4 bases from J; junction bases left unmatched: 6. The CDR3 runs 15 residues. The germline V gene has CDR1 SGHTA and CDR2 FQGNSA. The CDR3 is CASSPDRGRADTQYF. The CDR3 DNA sequence: TGTGCCAGCAGCCCCGACAGGGGGCGAGCAGATACGCAGTATTTT.

In this sample, this clonotype turned up once. A much larger clone sits a single nucleotide away, making a read error possible. The rearrangement links TRBV7-6 to TRBJ2-1; D is undetermined. Germline V gives CDR1 SGHVS, CDR2 FNYEAQ. The CDR3 covers 14 residues. Trimming stripped 1 base from V and 10 bases from J, with 14 bases between. The CDR3 here is CASSLGPTRYEQFF. As DNA, the CDR3 is TGTGCCAGCAGCTTAGGTCCGACTCGATACGAGCAGTTCTTC.

The V gene is TRBV7-3, the J gene TRBJ2-1; weak D call: TRBD2 (6 bases). The last part of the DNA fits TRBJ2-7 better; the J call may be wrong. The CDR3 extends over 15 amino acids. The germline gives CDR1 SGHTA, CDR2 FQGTGA. The CDR3 loop is CASSPRLVSSSEQYF. The CDR3 nucleotides read TGTGCCAGCAGCCCCCGACTAGTTTCGAGTTCGGAGCAGTACTTC.

This clonotype was seen a handful of times. The chain has TRBV7-9 and TRBJ2-1; tentatively, D is TRBD1 (5 bases). Germline V CDR1 and CDR2: SEHNR, FQNEAQ (reference sequence). V lost 3 bases, J lost 10 bases, and 16 bases lay in between. The CDR3 sequence is 14 residues long. The CDR3 spells CASSFSVGRGEQFF. The CDR3 bases are TGTGCCAGCAGCTTCTCCGTGGGGCGAGGCGAGCAGTTCTTC.

This clonotype showed up just a few times. The J gene is TRBJ2-2, the V gene TRBV6-1, with 7 bases that match TRBD1. CDR1 and CDR2 (germline): MNHNS, SASEGT. The J segment lost 2 bases and the V segment lost 1 base, leaving 10 bases of the junction unmatched. The CDR3 is made up of 18 amino acids. CDR3 residues: CASSEEGIQGLNTGELFF. CDR3 nucleotides: TGTGCCAGCAGTGAAGAGGGGATACAGGGGTTAAACACCGGGGAGCTGTTTTTT.

The chain has TRBV12-3 or TRBV12-4 and TRBJ2-1, with D possibly being TRBD2 (6 bases). CDR3 size: 16 residues. Trimming took 6 bases from V and 9 from J, leaving 24 bases between them. The CDR3 protein is CASSPSRGRQAGEQFF. The CDR3 nucleotides read TGTGCCAGCAGCCCCTCTCGTGGGAGGCAAGCTGGTGAGCAGTTCTTC.